The 20 T cell receptor beta chains presented below share a single source sample, sequenced in a study of monozygotic twins with inflammatory bowel disease. Reprocessing the 5' RACE reads, TCRdb reports a single entry for every CDR3 protein and omits DNA. This sample's clone table lists about 200,000 distinct CDR3 sequences. The sample comprised blood. The receptors stem from a human donor with ulcerative colitis or Crohn's disease, or a healthy co-twin of an affected twin (not recorded which).

V is TRBV27 and J is TRBJ2-1; TCRdb names TRBD2, which stays unverified in the absence of DNA. Per the germline V gene, CDR1 is MNHEY and CDR2 is SMNVEV (reference sequence). The CDR3 contains 16 residues. The CDR3 is CASSFRLQSSYNEQFF.

The rearrangement links TRBV27 to TRBJ2-5; TCRdb outputs TRBD2, but without DNA this stays unchecked. CDR1 and CDR2 from the germline V gene are MNHEY and SMNVEV (reference sequence). CDR3 length: 17 residues. This CDR3 is CASRALPGLAVKETQYF.

The chain employs TRBV20-1 and TRBJ1-1; TCRdb selects TRBD1, and the lack of DNA leaves this call unchecked. CDR3 size: 12 residues. Per germline, CDR1 DFQATT and CDR2 SNEGSKA (reference sequence). CDR3 sequence reads: CSACRAGSGAFF.

The chain carries TRBV7-9 and TRBJ1-5; TCRdb's D call of TRBD1 is untestable without DNA. The CDR3 contains 15 residues. Germline-derived CDR1 and CDR2 are SEHNR and FQNEAQ (reference sequence). CDR3 loop: CASSLGLTDNQPQHF. The full variable domain, with the rest looked up from reference TRBV7-9 and TRBJ1-5, is DTGVSQNPRHKITKRGQNVTFRCDPISEHNRLYWYRQTLGQGPEFLTYFQNEAQLEKSRLLSDRFSAERPKGSFSTLEIQRTEQGDSAMYLCASSLGLTDNQPQHFGDGTRLSIL.

The rearrangement links TRBV28 to TRBJ2-2; the TRBD2 assignment by TCRdb is unverifiable without DNA. Germline-derived CDR1 and CDR2 are MDHEN and SYDVKM. The CDR3 length is 17 residues. The CDR3 protein is CASKGISGRGSTGELFF.

The chain carries TRBV2 and TRBJ2-3; TCRdb picks TRBD2, but there is no DNA to check that call. The CDR3 length is 13 residues. Germline V lookup: CDR1 SNHLY, CDR2 FYNNEI. The CDR3 sequence: CASSGRGTDTQYF.

The chain is built from TRBV29-1 and TRBJ1-1. CDR1 is SQVTM, CDR2 ANQGSEA, per germline. The CDR3 consists of 12 residues. CDR3: CSVEEENTEAFF.

The rearrangement links TRBV10-2 to TRBJ2-1; TCRdb reports TRBD2, a call that lacks DNA to check it against. Germline assignment: CDR1 WSHSY and CDR2 SAAADI. This CDR3 region has 13 residues. CDR3 loop: CASGLATYNEQFF.

The V call is TRBV28, the J call TRBJ1-5; TCRdb picks TRBD1, but there is no DNA to check that call. The CDR3 length is 15 residues. Germline CDR1 reads MDHEN; CDR2 reads SYDVKM. CDR3 sequence: CASSLPNQGTFPQHF. Using reference TRBV28 and TRBJ1-5 for the parts outside the CDR3, the full variable domain is DVKVTQSSRYLVKRTGEKVFLECVQDMDHENMFWYRQDPGLGLRLIYFSYDVKMKEKGDIPEGYSVSREKKERFSLILESASTNQTSMYLCASSLPNQGTFPQHFGDGTRLSIL.

This chain links TRBV4-3 with TRBJ1-1. Germline CDR1 LGHNA, CDR2 YSLEER. The CDR3 runs to 15 residues. The CDR3 is CASSQVAGTNTEAFF.

The chain is built from TRBV6-1 and TRBJ1-2. Germline loops: CDR1 MNHNS, CDR2 SASEGT. The length of the CDR3 is 14 residues. CDR3 residues: CASSEKSAGPGYTF.

The genes are TRBV6-1 and TRBJ2-7. CDR3 length: 16 residues. The germline gives CDR1 MNHNS, CDR2 SASEGT. This chain's CDR3 is CASRPIVEVSSYEQYF.

The gene calls are TRBV12-3 or TRBV12-4 and TRBJ2-1; as DNA is missing, the TRBD2 call by TCRdb cannot be tested. CDR3 length: 14 amino acids. CDR3: CASNTLAGNGEQFF.

This chain links TRBV7-9 with TRBJ2-1; TCRdb lists TRBD1, though no DNA is available to test this call. This CDR3 spans 14 amino acids. Germline CDR1 reads SEHNR; CDR2 reads FQNEAQ (reference sequence). The CDR3 region is CASSLSPGQGEEFF.

The chain carries TRBV7-4 and TRBJ2-7; TCRdb's D call of TRBD1 is untestable without DNA. Germline V CDR1 and CDR2: SGHVT, SQSDAQ. This CDR3 contains 15 residues. This CDR3 is CASSLAVGGGYEQYF.

The CDR3 reads CASSYRGQDYEQYF. J is TRBJ2-7 and V is TRBV6-5; TCRdb names TRBD1, which stays unverified in the absence of DNA. CDR1 and CDR2 from the germline V gene are MNHEY and SVGAGI. CDR3 size: 14 residues.

The chain recombines TRBV2 with TRBJ1-5; there is no DNA to check the TCRdb D call of TRBD1. Germline CDR1 and CDR2: SNHLY and FYNNEI. This CDR3 region has 16 residues. The chain's CDR3 is CASSAATGGRNQPQHF. Based on the CDR3 plus reference TRBV2 and TRBJ1-5, the full variable domain is EPEVTQTPSHQVTQMGQEVILRCVPISNHLYFYWYRQILGQKVEFLVSFYNNEISEKSEIFDDQFSVERPDGSNFTLKIRSTKLEDSAMYFCASSAATGGRNQPQHFGDGTRLSIL.

The rearrangement links TRBV13 to TRBJ2-5. This CDR3 has 14 residues. Germline V CDR1 and CDR2: PRHDT, FYEKMQ (reference sequence). CDR3 sequence: CASSLQGSGETQYF.

V usage is TRBV24-1 and J usage is TRBJ1-2. This CDR3 contains 12 residues. Germline-derived CDR1 and CDR2 are KGHDR and SFDVKD. This CDR3 reads CATSDPGLGYTF.

The chain joins TRBV5-1 to TRBJ1-1. CDR3 length equals 12 residues. Germline V gives CDR1 SGHRS, CDR2 YFSETQ. The CDR3 is CASSFGQTEAFF.